This T cell receptor beta chain derives from a study of blood T cell repertoires in COVID-19. At the level of the study: Whether acute or convalescent, the COVID-19 samples came from the United States, Italy and Spain. Sample material is recorded as cDNA or gDNA derived from T cells, B-cell-depleted T cells, or PBMCs.

The CDR3 is 14 residues long. The authors' processing: Amplification of reference gene primers was used by the study to estimate nucleated cell counts. Assay used: immunoSEQ multiplex PCR; TCRdb lists only in-frame clones, some missing. D and trimming come from the DNA, and the V and J calls and clone size come from that table. The sample includes about 170,000 clones, 83% of them seen just once. The specimen was peripheral blood. This receptor was identified in an elderly woman with acute or convalescent COVID-19. The chain employs TRBV21-1 and TRBJ1-5. TRBV21-1 has pseudogene status. The CDR3 loop reads CASSNGSGDQPQHF. Here the CDR3 DNA reads TGTGCCAGCAGCAATGGGTCCGGGGATCAGCCCCAGCATTTT.